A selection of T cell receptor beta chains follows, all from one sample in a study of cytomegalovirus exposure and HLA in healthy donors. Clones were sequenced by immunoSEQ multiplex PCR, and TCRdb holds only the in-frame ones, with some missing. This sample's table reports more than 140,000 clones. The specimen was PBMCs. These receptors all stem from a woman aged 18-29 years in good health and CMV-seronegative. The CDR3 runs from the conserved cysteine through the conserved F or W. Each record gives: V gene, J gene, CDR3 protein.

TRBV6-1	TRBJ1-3	CASSELTEVSGNTIYF
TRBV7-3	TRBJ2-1	CASSSPPGTSGSNEQFF
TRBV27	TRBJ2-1	CASPLALAGGPGNEQFF
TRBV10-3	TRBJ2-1	CAISAKTRGGDNEQFF
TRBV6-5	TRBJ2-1	CASSSGGASNEQFF
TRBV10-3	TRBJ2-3	CAIKKTRGTDTQYF
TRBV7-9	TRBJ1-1	CASSPERGATEAFF
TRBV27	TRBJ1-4	CARLFQRGSHTNEKLFF
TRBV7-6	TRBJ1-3	CASSPGQGGGNTIYF
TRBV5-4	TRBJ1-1	CASSPAGGWSTEAFF
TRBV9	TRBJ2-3	CASSLGPTDTQYF
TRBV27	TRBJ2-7	CASQDSYEQYF
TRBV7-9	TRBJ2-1	CASSALNEQFF
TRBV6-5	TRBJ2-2	CASGGGKNTGELFF
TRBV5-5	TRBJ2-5	CASSLFSAVRETQYF
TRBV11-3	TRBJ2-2	CASSLGGTVTGELFF
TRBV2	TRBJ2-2	CAGSGQGNTGELFF
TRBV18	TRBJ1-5	CASSPSGVDQPQHF
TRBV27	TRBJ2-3	CASSLKGTGRRGTDTQYF
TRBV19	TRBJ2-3	CASTGGPASDTQYF
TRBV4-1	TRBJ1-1	CASSQQQSGATEAFF
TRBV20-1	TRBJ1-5	CSARERGTQHF
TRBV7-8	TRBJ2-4	CASSPRDYGPKNIQYF
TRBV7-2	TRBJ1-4	CASSPSSQGPVFF
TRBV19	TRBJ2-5	CASSRRQRETQYF
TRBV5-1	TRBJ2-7	CASSLETTETYEQYF
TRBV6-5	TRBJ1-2	CASSYSMGGSGYTF
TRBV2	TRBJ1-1	CASTQGRGGDTEAFF
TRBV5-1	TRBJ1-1	CASSRRTENTEAFF
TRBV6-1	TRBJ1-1	CASSERQGFEAFF
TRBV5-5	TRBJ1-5	CASSPPGQGNQPQHF
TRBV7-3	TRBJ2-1	CASSLTGVSYNEQFF
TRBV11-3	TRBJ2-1	CASSSLGGNNIDEQFF
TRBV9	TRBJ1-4	CASAVNPNEKLFF
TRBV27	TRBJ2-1	CASSLPRTSSPQGAEQFF
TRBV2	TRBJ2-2	CASNPVTTGELFF
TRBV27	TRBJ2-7	CASSAMDSSYYEQYF
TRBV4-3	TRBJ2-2	CASSIAGGDTGELFF
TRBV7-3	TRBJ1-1	CASSAGAQNTEAFF
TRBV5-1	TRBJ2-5	CASSLVGSNLETQYF